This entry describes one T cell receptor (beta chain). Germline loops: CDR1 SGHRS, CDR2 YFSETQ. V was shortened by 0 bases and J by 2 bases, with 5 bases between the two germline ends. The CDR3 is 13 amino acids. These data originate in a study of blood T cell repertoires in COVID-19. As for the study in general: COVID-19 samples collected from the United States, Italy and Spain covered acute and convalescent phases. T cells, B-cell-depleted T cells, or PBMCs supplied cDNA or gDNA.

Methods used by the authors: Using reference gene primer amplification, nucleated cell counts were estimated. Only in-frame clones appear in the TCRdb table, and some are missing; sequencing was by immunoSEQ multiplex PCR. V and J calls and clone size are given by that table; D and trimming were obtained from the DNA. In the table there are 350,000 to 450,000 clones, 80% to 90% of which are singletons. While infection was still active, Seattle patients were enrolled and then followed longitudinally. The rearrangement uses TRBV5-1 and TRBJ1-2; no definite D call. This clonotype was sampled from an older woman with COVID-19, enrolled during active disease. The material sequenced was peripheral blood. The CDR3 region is CASSLGPNYGYTF. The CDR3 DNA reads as TGCGCCAGCAGCTTGGGGCCGAACTATGGCTACACCTTC.